The following is a T cell receptor beta chain sequence with its context. The antigen is undetermined. This sample stems from a study of persistence of HIV-infected CD4 T cells. For the study at large: Multiple blood draws of up to 180 mL, except a couple of donors with single leukapheresis.

Stimulation used 8 to 10 ug/mL lysate from CMV-infected fibroblasts. Memory cells lacking CD40L and CD69 with high CD45RO were sorted. For at least 4 years, plasma HIV-1 RNA was undetectable (<50 copies/mL). Donors had CD4+ T cell counts above 400 cells/uL and were CMV-seropositive. J lost 4 bases, V lost 3 bases, and 3 bases had no gene match. Germline values: CDR1 MGHRA, CDR2 YSYEKL. The length of the CDR3 is 14 residues. Study-wide results and limits: Antigen-responding cells were enriched for degenerate expanded CDR3beta sequences.

The libraries were made with immunoSEQ version 4 in survey mode. The data were produced by immunoSEQ multiplex PCR, yet TCRdb's version contains in-frame clones alone and is incomplete. Of 45,000 to 55,000 clones in the sample, about 80% were seen once. The receptor comes from an adult man with HIV who was CMV-seropositive. The rearrangement uses TRBV4-1 and TRBJ2-3; 8 bases are shared with TRBD2. The specimen comprised CD4+ T cells sorted from PBMCs after roughly 18-hour stimulation, sampled from a patient who received antiretroviral therapy. The CDR3 nucleotides read TGCGCCAGCAGCCAGCGGGGGGAGGCAGATACGCAGTATTTT. Its translation: CASSQRGEADTQYF.